The entry that follows covers one TCR beta chain sequence. The sample is drawn from a study of blood T cell repertoires in COVID-19. Across the whole study: The United States, Italy and Spain provided the acute and convalescent COVID-19 samples. PBMCs, B-cell-depleted T cells, or T cells provided the cDNA or gDNA that made up the material.

Under the authors' procedure: Reference gene primers were amplified, and this amplification served to estimate nucleated cell counts. Profiled with immunoSEQ multiplex PCR; TCRdb holds only in-frame clones, not every one. The DNA was the basis for D and trimming; V, J and clone size are from that table. Of 300,000 to 400,000 clones in the sample, approximately 87% were seen once. This CDR3 spans 11 amino acids. The germline CDR1 and CDR2 sequences are SGHDT and YYEEEE. The clonotype originates from a woman aged 50 to 60 with COVID-19, enrolled during active disease. The chain has TRBV5-6 and TRBJ2-7, with 10 bases identical to TRBD2. The specimen sequenced was peripheral blood. The CDR3 region is CASSLGLAALV. The CDR3 DNA is TGTGCCAGCAGCTTAGGACTAGCGGCCCTCGTG.